These T cell receptor beta chains were read from a single sample in a study of cytomegalovirus exposure and HLA in healthy donors. The data were produced by immunoSEQ multiplex PCR, yet TCRdb's version contains in-frame clones alone and is incomplete. The table lists under 200,000 clones, around 88% of them singletons, with around 2% in the top ten. Sequences were obtained from PBMCs. These receptors all stem from a woman between 18 and 30 years old in good health and CMV-seronegative. The CDR3 runs from the conserved cysteine through the conserved F or W. A D gene is named only where the DNA matches it firmly. Where a row states a size, it is once, few, many or the class of an expanded clone; other rows omit it.

size	V	J	D	DNA	CDR3
-	TRBV10-3	TRBJ2-3	TRBD2	TGTGCCATCAGTCTGGGACTAGCGGGGCCAGATACGCAGTATTTT	CAISLGLAGPDTQYF
-	TRBV6-5	TRBJ2-3	TRBD2	TGTGCCAGCAGTCTACGACTAGCCCGAGATACGCAGTATTTT	CASSLRLARDTQYF
-	TRBV6-1	TRBJ1-5	TRBD1	TGTGCCACTATACGGACAGGTGGCAATCAGCCCCAGCATTTT	CATIRTGGNQPQHF
-	TRBV9	TRBJ2-7	TRBD1	TGTGCCAGCAGCGCAGGGGGTCCCTCCTACGAGCAGTACTTC	CASSAGGPSYEQYF
-	TRBV7-8	TRBJ2-5	TRBD1	TGTGCCAGTTTGACAGGGGGTGAAGAGACCCAGTACTTC	CASLTGGEETQYF
-	TRBV5-6	TRBJ2-1	TRBD1	TGTGCCAGCAGACGAGGGACAGGGGGTTATTCCTACAATGAGCAGTTCTTC	CASRRGTGGYSYNEQFF
-	TRBV7-9	TRBJ1-5	-	TGTGCCAGCAGCTTGGCTCTCCAGGGGCCCCAGCATTTT	CASSLALQGPQHF
-	TRBV19	TRBJ2-1	-	TGTGCCAGTGGCCCCCTTTCGGCAGTCACGGCACAGGGCCCGCCCGGTGAGCAGTTCTTC	CASGPLSAVTAQGPPGEQFF
-	TRBV14	TRBJ2-7	-	TGTGCCAGCAGCCAAGCCGCGGAAGGTTACGAGCAGTACTTC	CASSQAAEGYEQYF
few	TRBV5-1	TRBJ2-1	TRBD2	TGCGCCAGCAGTCAAATCGGGACTAGCGGGAAAAATGAGCAGTTCTTC	CASSQIGTSGKNEQFF
-	TRBV19	TRBJ1-1	-	TGTGCCAGTACCCCTCCGTGGGGTCGGGGAAACACTGAAGCTTTCTTT	CASTPPWGRGNTEAFF
-	TRBV2	TRBJ2-1	TRBD2	TGTGCCAGCTTACCGACTAGCGGGGTTTACAATGAGCAGTTCTTC	CASLPTSGVYNEQFF
-	TRBV27	TRBJ2-3	-	TGTGCCAGCAGTTTAGTACAGCCTACAGATACGCAGTATTTT	CASSLVQPTDTQYF
-	TRBV6-1	TRBJ1-2	TRBD1	TGTGCCAGCAGTGCCAACCGGGACAGGAACTATGGCTACACCTTC	CASSANRDRNYGYTF
-	TRBV6-1	TRBJ2-7	-	TGTGCCAGCACCGTGGCACCGACCTACGAGCAGTACTTC	CASTVAPTYEQYF
few	TRBV25-1	TRBJ1-6	TRBD1	TGTGCCAGCAGTGCGACCGGACAGGGGAGGAATTCACCCCTCCACTTT	CASSATGQGRNSPLHF
-	TRBV5-1	TRBJ2-1	-	TGCGCCAGCAGCTTGGGCCGGGGGACCCGGAATGAGCAGTTCTTC	CASSLGRGTRNEQFF
few	TRBV5-1	TRBJ1-2	-	TGCGCCAGCAGCTCGACCCTCGCAGGGTTAAGCTACACCTTC	CASSSTLAGLSYTF
-	TRBV5-1	TRBJ2-7	TRBD2	TGCGCCAGCAGCTTCTTGGGCCTAGCGGGGGGCACCTACGAGCAGTACTTC	CASSFLGLAGGTYEQYF
-	TRBV2	TRBJ2-7	-	TGTGCCAGCAGTCCACCAAACAGGGATCGCGAGCAGTACTTC	CASSPPNRDREQYF
-	TRBV15	TRBJ2-7	TRBD2	TGTGCCACCAGCAGAGAGCGGGGGGCGGACGAGCAGTACTTC	CATSRERGADEQYF
-	TRBV18	TRBJ1-2	TRBD1	TGTGCCAGCTCACAGACAGGGGTACCTAACTATGGCTACACCTTC	CASSQTGVPNYGYTF
-	TRBV1	TRBJ2-1	-	TGCACCAGCAGCCAAGTTCTATCGAATGAGCAGTTCTTC	CTSSQVLSNEQFF
once	TRBV7-2	TRBJ2-7	TRBD1	TGTGCCAGCAGCTTAGCGGTGACAGGGATATACGAGCAGTACTTC	CASSLAVTGIYEQYF
-	TRBV5-6	TRBJ1-1	-	TGTGCCAGCAGCTTGGGGACAGCCAGAGGAACTGAAGCTTTCTTT	CASSLGTARGTEAFF
-	TRBV2	TRBJ2-7	-	TGTGCCAGCAGTGAAGATGGTTCAGGGGGAGGAGGCTACGAGCAGTACTTC	CASSEDGSGGGGYEQYF
-	TRBV27	TRBJ1-3	-	TGTGCCAGCATGGGGACTCCCCCCACCATATATTTT	CASMGTPPTIYF